This record concerns one TCR beta chain sequence. Libraries were prepared by immunoSEQ multiplex PCR; TCRdb keeps only in-frame clonotypes and omits some of them. The sample includes fewer than 45,000 clones, about four fifths of them seen just once. CDR3 length equals 15 residues. Germline CDR1 is LNHNV and CDR2 is YYDKDF (reference sequence). V shed 5 bases and J 0 bases; nucleotides not matched to a gene: 5. Time point meaning: pretreatment peripheral blood. These data belong to a study of PD-L1 blockade in urothelial cancer. Overall study context: Patients' atezolizumab regimen, 1,200 mg intravenously every 3 weeks, began at some point between 2014 and 2015. Researchers looked at the blood 3 weeks (second dose) and 6 weeks after treatment began.

This chain uses TRBV15 with TRBJ1-1; 8 bases fit TRBD1. This TCR came from a man aged 60 to 75 with urothelial cancer. Sequencing was performed on PBMCs, taken around atezolizumab (anti-PD-L1) treatment. The CDR3 region is CATSRDRWMNTEAFF. As DNA, the CDR3 is TGTGCCACCAGCCGGGACAGGTGGATGAACACTGAAGCTTTCTTT.